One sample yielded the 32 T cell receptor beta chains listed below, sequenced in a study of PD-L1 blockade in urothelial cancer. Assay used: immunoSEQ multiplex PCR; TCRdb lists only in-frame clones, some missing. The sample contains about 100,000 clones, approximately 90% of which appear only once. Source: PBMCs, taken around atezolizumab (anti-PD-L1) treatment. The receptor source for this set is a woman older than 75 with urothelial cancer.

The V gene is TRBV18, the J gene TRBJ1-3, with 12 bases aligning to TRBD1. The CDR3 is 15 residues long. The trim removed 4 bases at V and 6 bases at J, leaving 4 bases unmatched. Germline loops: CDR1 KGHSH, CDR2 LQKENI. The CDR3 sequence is CASSRDRGRENTIYF. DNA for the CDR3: TGTGCCAGCTCACGGGACAGGGGGCGAGAAAACACCATATATTTT.

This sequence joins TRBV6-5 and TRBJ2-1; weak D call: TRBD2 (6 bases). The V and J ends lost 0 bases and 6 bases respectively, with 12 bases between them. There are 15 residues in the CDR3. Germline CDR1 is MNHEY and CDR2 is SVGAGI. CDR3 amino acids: CASSYSGLGANEQFF. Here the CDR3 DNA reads TGTGCCAGCAGTTACTCGGGACTCGGTGCCAATGAGCAGTTCTTC.

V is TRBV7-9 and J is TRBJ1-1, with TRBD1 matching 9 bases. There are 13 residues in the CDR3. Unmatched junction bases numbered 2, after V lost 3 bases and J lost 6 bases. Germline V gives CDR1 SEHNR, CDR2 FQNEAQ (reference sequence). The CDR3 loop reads CASSFDRGAEAFF. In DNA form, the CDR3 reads TGTGCCAGCAGCTTCGACAGGGGGGCTGAAGCTTTCTTT.

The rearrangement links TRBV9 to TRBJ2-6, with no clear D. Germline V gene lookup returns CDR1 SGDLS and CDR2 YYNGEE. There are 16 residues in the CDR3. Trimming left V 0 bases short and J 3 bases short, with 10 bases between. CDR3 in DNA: TGTGCCAGCAGCGTAGGAGGCACCGGTGGGGCCAACGTCCTGACTTTC. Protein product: CASSVGGTGGANVLTF.

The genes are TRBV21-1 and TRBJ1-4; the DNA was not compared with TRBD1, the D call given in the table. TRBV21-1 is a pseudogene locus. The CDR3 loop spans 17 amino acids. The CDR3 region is CASSFTAGGRGNEKLFF. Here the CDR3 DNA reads TGTGCCAGCAGCTTCACTGCAGGGGGGCGGGGTAATGAAAAACTGTTTTTT.

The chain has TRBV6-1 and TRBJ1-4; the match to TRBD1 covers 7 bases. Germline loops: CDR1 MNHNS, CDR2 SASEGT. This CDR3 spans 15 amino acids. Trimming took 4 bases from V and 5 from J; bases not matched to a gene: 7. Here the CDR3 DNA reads TGTGCCAGCAGTGTTCGACAGGGCCTAAATGAAAAACTGTTTTTT. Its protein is CASSVRQGLNEKLFF.

CDR3 coding DNA: TGTGCCAGCAGTGTCGGGACTAGCGGAACCTACGAGCAGTACTTC. Its translation: CASSVGTSGTYEQYF. The chain employs TRBV2 and TRBJ2-7, with 11 bases fitting TRBD2. Germline CDR1 reads SNHLY; CDR2 reads FYNNEI. The length of the CDR3 is 15 residues. The ends lost 4 bases at V and 2 bases at J; junction bases unmatched: 4.

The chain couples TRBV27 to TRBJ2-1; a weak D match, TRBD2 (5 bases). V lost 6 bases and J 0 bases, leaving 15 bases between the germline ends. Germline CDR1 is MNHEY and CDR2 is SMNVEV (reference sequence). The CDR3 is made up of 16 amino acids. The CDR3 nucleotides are TGTGCCAGCAGCCAAGCTAGCCCTTTCTCCTACAATGAGCAGTTCTTC. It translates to CASSQASPFSYNEQFF.

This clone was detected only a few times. CDR3 bases: TGTGCCAGTAGTATGCCCCTTACCGGGACAGGACCTCCCCCGCAGTACTTC. This translates into CASSMPLTGTGPPPQYF. The rearrangement uses TRBV19 and TRBJ2-7; 8 positions agree with TRBD1. This CDR3 has 17 amino acids. Germline CDR1 and CDR2: LNHDA and SQIVND (reference sequence). After removal of 3 bases from V and 9 bases from J, the junction contained 19 bases not matched to a gene.

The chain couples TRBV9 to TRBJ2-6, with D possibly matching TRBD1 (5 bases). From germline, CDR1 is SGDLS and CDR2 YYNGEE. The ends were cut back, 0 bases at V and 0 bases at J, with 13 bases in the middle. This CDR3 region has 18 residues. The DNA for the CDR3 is TGTGCCAGCAGCGTAGCCCACAGGCCGAGCTCTGGGGCCAACGTCCTGACTTTC. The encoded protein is CASSVAHRPSSGANVLTF.

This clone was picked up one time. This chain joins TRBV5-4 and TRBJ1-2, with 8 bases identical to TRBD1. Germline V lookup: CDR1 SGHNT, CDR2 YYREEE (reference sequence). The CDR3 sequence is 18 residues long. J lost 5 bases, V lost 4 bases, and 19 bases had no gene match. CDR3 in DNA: TGTGCCAGCAGCCCCAACCCAGGACAGGGCCCATTACGATATGGCTACACCTTC. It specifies CASSPNPGQGPLRYGYTF.

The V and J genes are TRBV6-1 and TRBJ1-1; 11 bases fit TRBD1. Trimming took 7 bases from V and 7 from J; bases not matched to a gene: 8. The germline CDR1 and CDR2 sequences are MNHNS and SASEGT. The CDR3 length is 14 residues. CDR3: CASKTDRGRNEAFF. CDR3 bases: TGTGCCAGCAAAACGGACAGGGGGCGTAATGAAGCTTTCTTT.

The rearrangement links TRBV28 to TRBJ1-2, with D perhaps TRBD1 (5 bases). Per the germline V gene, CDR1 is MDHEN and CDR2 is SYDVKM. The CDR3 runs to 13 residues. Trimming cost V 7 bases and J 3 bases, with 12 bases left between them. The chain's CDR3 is CASTGGLDYGYTF. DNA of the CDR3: TGTGCCAGCACCGGGGGTCTCGACTATGGCTACACCTTC.

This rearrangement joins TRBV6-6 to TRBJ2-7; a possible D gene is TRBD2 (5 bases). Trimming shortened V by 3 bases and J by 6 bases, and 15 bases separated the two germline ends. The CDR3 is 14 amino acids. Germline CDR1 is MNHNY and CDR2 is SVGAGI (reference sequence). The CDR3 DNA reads TGTGCCAGCAGTTATTCGGGGTCTGGGGTCGAGCAGTACTTC. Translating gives CASSYSGSGVEQYF.

The CDR3, as DNA: TGCGCCAGCAGCCCGGCGGCAAACCAAGAGACCCAGTACTTC. Protein product: CASSPAANQETQYF. This chain links TRBV5-1 with TRBJ2-5, with D unclear. The germline gives CDR1 SGHRS, CDR2 YFSETQ. V was pared by 4 bases and J by 0 bases, with 10 bases between. The CDR3 loop spans 14 amino acids.

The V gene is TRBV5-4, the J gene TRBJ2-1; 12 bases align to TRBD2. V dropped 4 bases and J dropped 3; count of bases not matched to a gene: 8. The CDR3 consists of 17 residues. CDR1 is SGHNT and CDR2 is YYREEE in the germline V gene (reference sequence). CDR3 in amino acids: CASSPGLAGLYYNEQFF. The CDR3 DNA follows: TGTGCCAGCAGCCCCGGACTAGCGGGGCTATACTACAATGAGCAGTTCTTC.

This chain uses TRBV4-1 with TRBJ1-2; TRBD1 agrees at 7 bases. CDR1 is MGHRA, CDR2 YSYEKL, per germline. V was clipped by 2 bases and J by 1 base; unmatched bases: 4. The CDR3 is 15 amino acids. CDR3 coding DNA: TGCGCCAGCAGCCAATTTGGGGACAGTAACTATGGCTACACCTTC. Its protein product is CASSQFGDSNYGYTF.

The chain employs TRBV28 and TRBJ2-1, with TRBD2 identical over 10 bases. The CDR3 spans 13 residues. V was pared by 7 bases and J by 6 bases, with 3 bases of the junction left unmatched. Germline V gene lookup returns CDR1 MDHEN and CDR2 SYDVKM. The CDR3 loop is CASTGLAVNEQFF. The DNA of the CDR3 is TGTGCCAGCACAGGACTAGCGGTCAATGAGCAGTTCTTC. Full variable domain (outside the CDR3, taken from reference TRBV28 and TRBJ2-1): DVKVTQSSRYLVKRTGEKVFLECVQDMDHENMFWYRQDPGLGLRLIYFSYDVKMKEKGDIPEGYSVSREKKERFSLILESASTNQTSMYLCASTGLAVNEQFFGPGTRLTVL.

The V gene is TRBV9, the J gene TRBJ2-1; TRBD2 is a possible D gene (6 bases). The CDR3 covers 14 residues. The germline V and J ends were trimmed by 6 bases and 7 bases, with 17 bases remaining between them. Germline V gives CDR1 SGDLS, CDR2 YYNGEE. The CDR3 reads CASTMTSTQNEQFF. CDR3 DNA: TGTGCCAGCACCATGACTAGTACCCAGAATGAGCAGTTCTTC. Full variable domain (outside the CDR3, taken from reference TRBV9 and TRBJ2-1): DSGVTQTPKHLITATGQRVTLRCSPRSGDLSVYWYQQSLDQGLQFLIQYYNGEERAKGNILERFSAQQFPDLHSELNLSSLELGDSALYFCASTMTSTQNEQFFGPGTRLTVL.

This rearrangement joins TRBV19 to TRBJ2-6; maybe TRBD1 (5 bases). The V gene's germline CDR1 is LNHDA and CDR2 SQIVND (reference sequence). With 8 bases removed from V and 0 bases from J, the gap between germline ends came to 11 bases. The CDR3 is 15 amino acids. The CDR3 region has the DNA TGTGCCAGTTCCACAGGCTTCTCTGGGGCCAACGTCCTGACTTTC. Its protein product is CASSTGFSGANVLTF.

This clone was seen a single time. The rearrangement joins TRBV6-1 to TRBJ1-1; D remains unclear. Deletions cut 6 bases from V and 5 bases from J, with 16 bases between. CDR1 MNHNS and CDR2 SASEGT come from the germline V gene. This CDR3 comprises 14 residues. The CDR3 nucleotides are TGTGCCAGCAGACTCGTGCTTGAGCATACTGAAGCTTTCTTT. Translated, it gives CASRLVLEHTEAFF.

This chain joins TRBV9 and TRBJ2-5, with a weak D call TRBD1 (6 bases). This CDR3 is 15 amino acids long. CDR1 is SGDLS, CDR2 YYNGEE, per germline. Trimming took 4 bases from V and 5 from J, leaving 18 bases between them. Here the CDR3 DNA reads TGTGCCAGCAGCCCAAGTACAGGGAATGTGGAGACCCAGTACTTC. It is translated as CASSPSTGNVETQYF.

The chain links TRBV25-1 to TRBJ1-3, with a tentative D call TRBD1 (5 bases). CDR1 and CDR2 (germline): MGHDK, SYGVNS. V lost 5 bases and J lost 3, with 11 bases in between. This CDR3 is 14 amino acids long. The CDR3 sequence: CASSQGSYGNTIYF. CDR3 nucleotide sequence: TGTGCCAGCAGTCAGGGATCGTATGGAAACACCATATATTTT. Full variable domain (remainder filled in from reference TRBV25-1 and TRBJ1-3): EADIYQTPRYLVIGTGKKITLECSQTMGHDKMYWYQQDPGMELHLIHYSYGVNSTEKGDLSSESTVSRIRTEHFPLTLESARPSHTSQYLCASSQGSYGNTIYFGEGSWLTVV.

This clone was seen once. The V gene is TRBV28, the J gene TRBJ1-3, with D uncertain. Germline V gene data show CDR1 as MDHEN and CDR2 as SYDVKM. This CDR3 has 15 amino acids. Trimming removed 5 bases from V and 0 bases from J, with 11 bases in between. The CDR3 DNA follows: TGTGCCAGCAGTCTACAGCCCCTCTCTGGAAACACCATATATTTT. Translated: CASSLQPLSGNTIYF.

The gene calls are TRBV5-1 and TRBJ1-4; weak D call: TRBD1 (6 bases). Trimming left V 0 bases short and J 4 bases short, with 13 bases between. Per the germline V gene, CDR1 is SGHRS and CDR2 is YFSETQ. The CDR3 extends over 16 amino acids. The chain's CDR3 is CASSLAGGWGNEKLFF. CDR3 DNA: TGCGCCAGCAGCTTGGCGGGGGGCTGGGGTAATGAAAAACTGTTTTTT. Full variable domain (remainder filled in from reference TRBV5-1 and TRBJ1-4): KAGVTQTPRYLIKTRGQQVTLSCSPISGHRSVSWYQQTPGQGLQFLFEYFSETQRNKGNFPGRFSGRQFSNSRSEMNVSTLELGDSALYLCASSLAGGWGNEKLFFGSGTQLSVL.

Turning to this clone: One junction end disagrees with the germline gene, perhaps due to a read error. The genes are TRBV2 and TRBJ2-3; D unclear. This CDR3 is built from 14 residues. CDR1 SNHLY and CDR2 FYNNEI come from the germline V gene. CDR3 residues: CASSPPPTLPLVDF. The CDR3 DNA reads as TGTGCCAGCAGCCCCCCTCCTACCCTCCCTCTTGTGGATTTT. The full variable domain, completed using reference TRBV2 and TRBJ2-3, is EPEVTQTPSHQVTQMGQEVILRCVPISNHLYFYWYRQILGQKVEFLVSFYNNEISEKSEIFDDQFSVERPDGSNFTLKIRSTKLEDSAMYFCASSPPPTLPLVDFGPGTRLTVL.

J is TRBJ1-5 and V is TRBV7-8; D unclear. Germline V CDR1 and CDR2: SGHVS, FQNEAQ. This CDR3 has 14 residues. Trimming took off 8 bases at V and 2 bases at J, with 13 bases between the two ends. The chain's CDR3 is CASASMGGNQPQHF. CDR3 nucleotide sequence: TGTGCCAGCGCCTCGATGGGCGGCAATCAGCCCCAGCATTTT.

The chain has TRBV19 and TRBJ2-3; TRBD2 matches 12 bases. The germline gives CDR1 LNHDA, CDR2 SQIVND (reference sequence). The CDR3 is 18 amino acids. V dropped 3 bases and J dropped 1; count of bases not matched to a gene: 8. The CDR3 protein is CASSMWTSGIRRTDTQYF. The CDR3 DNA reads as TGTGCCAGTAGTATGTGGACTAGCGGGATCCGGCGCACAGATACGCAGTATTTT.

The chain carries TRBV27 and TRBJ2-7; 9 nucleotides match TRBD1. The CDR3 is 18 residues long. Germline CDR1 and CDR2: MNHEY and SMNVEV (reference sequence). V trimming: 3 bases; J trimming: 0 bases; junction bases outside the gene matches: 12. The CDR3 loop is CASSLAPPGQGNSYEQYF. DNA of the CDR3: TGTGCCAGCAGTTTGGCTCCTCCGGGACAGGGTAACTCCTACGAGCAGTACTTC.

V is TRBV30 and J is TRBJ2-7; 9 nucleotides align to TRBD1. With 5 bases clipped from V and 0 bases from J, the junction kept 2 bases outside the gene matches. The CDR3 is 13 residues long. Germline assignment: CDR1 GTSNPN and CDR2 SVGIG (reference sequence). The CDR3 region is CAWGQGTSYEQYF. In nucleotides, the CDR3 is TGTGCCTGGGGACAGGGGACCTCCTACGAGCAGTACTTC.

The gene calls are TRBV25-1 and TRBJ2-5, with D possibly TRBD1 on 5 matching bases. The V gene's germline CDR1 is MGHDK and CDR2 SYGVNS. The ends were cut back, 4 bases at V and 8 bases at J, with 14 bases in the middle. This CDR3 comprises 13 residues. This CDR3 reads CASSGQGWDTQYF. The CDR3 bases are TGTGCCAGCAGTGGTCAGGGTTGGGATACCCAGTACTTC.

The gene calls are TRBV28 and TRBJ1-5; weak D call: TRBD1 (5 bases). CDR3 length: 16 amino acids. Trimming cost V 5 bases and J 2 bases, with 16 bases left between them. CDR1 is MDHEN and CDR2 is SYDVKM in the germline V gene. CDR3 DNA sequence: TGTGCCAGCAGTGCCCGGGGCGGGGGACGCAATCAGCCCCAGCATTTT. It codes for CASSARGGGRNQPQHF.